A single sample gave rise to the 32 T cell receptor beta chains below, sequenced in a study of patients and donors after allogeneic stem cell transplantation. Each CDR3 protein is one row after TCRdb ran MiXCR on the RT-PCR reads. The sample gives about a million distinct CDR3 sequences, roughly 18% of which show up once; roughly 6% is in the top ten. The sequenced sample consisted of blood, either unsorted or a sorted T cell fraction (not recorded which). Receptors originate from a human donor who was either an allogeneic HSCT recipient or a stem cell or donor lymphocyte infusion donor (not recorded which). It is not recorded whose cells these are; they may come from a transplant donor.

This clonotype turned up a few times. The V call is TRBV29-1, the J call TRBJ1-1; D remains unclear. The V gene lost 6 bases and the J gene lost 2 bases, with 13 bases spanning the gap. Germline loops: CDR1 SQVTM, CDR2 ANQGSEA. The CDR3 is 13 residues long. This chain's CDR3 is CSVAEQRNTEAFF. As DNA, the CDR3 is TGCAGCGTCGCGGAGCAGAGAAACACTGAAGCTTTCTTT.

The rearrangement links TRBV6-1 to TRBJ1-5; D call uncertain. The CDR3 totals 14 residues. V was cut by 2 bases and J by 6 bases, with 11 bases left in between. Germline V CDR1 and CDR2: MNHNS, SASEGT. In DNA, the CDR3 is TGTGCCAGCAGTGAAACCCGGCGGGGTCAGCCCCAGCATTTT. This codes for CASSETRRGQPQHF.

This clonotype was seen a single time. CDR3 residues: CASSPTSRGRGDTQYF. The CDR3 DNA follows: TGTGCCAGCAGCCCAACATCACGAGGGAGGGGAGATACGCAGTATTTT. This chain links TRBV12-3 or TRBV12-4 with TRBJ2-3; 7 bases match TRBD2. V dropped 6 bases and J dropped 5; count of bases not matched to a gene: 14. This CDR3 contains 16 residues.

The CDR3 loop reads CASSSTLSGTGELFF. In nucleotides, the CDR3 is TGTGCCAGCAGTTCCACCCTGAGCGGGACCGGGGAGCTGTTTTTT. This chain joins TRBV6-5 and TRBJ2-2, with a weak D call TRBD2 (6 bases). V was shortened by 4 bases and J by 5 bases, with 14 bases between the two germline ends. Germline CDR1 and CDR2: MNHEY and SVGAGI. This CDR3 region has 15 residues.

This chain connects TRBV27 to TRBJ1-1; D unclear. The V and J ends lost 3 bases and 7 bases respectively, with 21 bases between them. CDR3 length: 16 residues. The germline V gene has CDR1 MNHEY and CDR2 SMNVEV (reference sequence). The CDR3 DNA reads TGTGCCAGCAGTTTCTCCGCAGGTAGGAAAACAAATGAAGCTTTCTTT. Amino acids: CASSFSAGRKTNEAFF.

This clonotype occurred a few times. The chain has TRBV18 and TRBJ1-1; D is undetermined. The CDR3 loop spans 11 amino acids. Germline-derived CDR1 and CDR2 are KGHSH and LQKENI. Trimming removed 3 bases from V and 7 bases from J, with 6 bases in between. The CDR3 loop is CASSPEIEAFF. CDR3 nucleotide sequence: TGTGCCAGCTCACCTGAAATTGAAGCTTTCTTT.

This chain connects TRBV4-3 to TRBJ2-2, with a weak D call TRBD2 (5 bases). The CDR3 length is 16 residues. Trimming took 1 base from V and 6 from J, leaving 15 bases between them. Germline CDR1 LGHNA, CDR2 YSLEER. The CDR3 sequence: CASSQGTLVAAGELFF. In DNA form, the CDR3 reads TGCGCCAGCAGCCAAGGGACTCTGGTGGCAGCCGGGGAGCTGTTTTTT.

This clonotype turned up a few times. The chain has TRBV7-8 and TRBJ2-7; possible D gene TRBD2, 5 bases. V lost 1 base and J 5 bases, leaving 12 bases between the germline ends. The germline V gene has CDR1 SGHVS and CDR2 FQNEAQ. The CDR3 runs 14 residues. The chain's CDR3 is CASSLEPGSDEQYF. In nucleotides, the CDR3 is TGTGCCAGCAGCTTAGAGCCGGGTAGCGACGAGCAGTACTTC. The full variable domain, its missing parts supplied by reference TRBV7-8 and TRBJ2-7, is GAGVSQSPRYKVAKRGQDVALRCDPISGHVSLFWYQQALGQGPEFLTYFQNEAQLDKSGLPSDRFFAERPEGSVSTLKIQRTQQEDSAVYLCASSLEPGSDEQYFGPGTRLTVT.

This clonotype was recorded a few times. The CDR3 bases are TGCGCCAGCAGCTTTGAGGGGGGAGAGACCCAGTACTTC. Translated, it gives CASSFEGGETQYF. The J gene is TRBJ2-5, the V gene TRBV5-1; perhaps D is TRBD1 or TRBD2 (6 bases each). This CDR3 is built from 13 residues. V lost 2 bases to trimming and J lost 4 bases, with 9 bases between them. Germline loops: CDR1 SGHRS, CDR2 YFSETQ.

This clonotype was seen a handful of times. The gene calls are TRBV5-1 and TRBJ1-6; a possible D gene is TRBD1 (6 bases). The germline V and J ends were trimmed by 0 bases and 6 bases, with 13 bases remaining between them. There are 16 residues in the CDR3. Germline-derived CDR1 and CDR2 are SGHRS and YFSETQ. The DNA for the CDR3 is TGCGCCAGCAGCTTGGAAGTTCAGGGGCCTAATTCACCCCTCCACTTT. Translated, it gives CASSLEVQGPNSPLHF.

The V gene is TRBV12-3 or TRBV12-4, the J gene TRBJ1-2; 9 nucleotides align to TRBD1. The ends lost 6 bases at V and 8 bases at J; junction bases unmatched: 13. This CDR3 contains 15 residues. CDR3 sequence: CASRPSPGTGTGYTF. The DNA of the CDR3 is TGTGCCAGCAGACCGTCCCCCGGGACAGGGACCGGCTACACCTTC.

This clonotype was detected only a few times. This chain joins TRBV5-1 and TRBJ2-2, with 8 bases fitting TRBD2. This CDR3 is built from 18 residues. Per the germline V gene, CDR1 is SGHRS and CDR2 is YFSETQ. J lost 4 bases, V lost 1 base, and 12 bases had no gene match. This CDR3 is CASSLSTSAGGGTGELFF. CDR3 coding DNA: TGCGCCAGCAGCTTGAGTACGTCGGCGGGAGGAGGCACCGGGGAGCTGTTTTTT.

This clonotype was seen only a few times. V and J are TRBV10-3 and TRBJ2-5; D may be TRBD1 (6 bases). Germline-derived CDR1 and CDR2 are ENHRY and SYGVKD. This CDR3 is 15 amino acids long. The germline V and J ends were trimmed by 1 base and 2 bases, with 11 bases remaining between them. The CDR3 DNA sequence: TGTGCCATCAGTGAGTTGGACAGCGCGCAAGAGACCCAGTACTTC. It specifies CAISELDSAQETQYF.

The chain recombines TRBV12-3 or TRBV12-4 with TRBJ1-1; tentatively, D is TRBD1 (5 bases). V shed 2 bases and J shed 8 bases, with 15 bases lying between them. The CDR3 has 14 amino acids. Here the CDR3 DNA reads TGTGCCAGCAGTTTACGGGGGACTTGGAGGGAAGCTTTCTTT. This sequence encodes CASSLRGTWREAFF.

V gene TRBV2 combines with J gene TRBJ2-7, with D unresolved. V was shortened by 10 bases and J by 2 bases, with 15 bases between the two germline ends. Germline CDR1 and CDR2: SNHLY and FYNNEI. The length of the CDR3 is 13 residues. The CDR3 coding sequence is TGTGCCACAGTCCTGAGACAAACCTACGAGCAGTACTTC. This encodes CATVLRQTYEQYF.

CDR3 region: CASSEAGGRDEQFF. The CDR3 DNA is TGTGCCAGCAGTGAAGCGGGGGGGAGGGATGAGCAGTTCTTC. The chain combines TRBV25-1 with TRBJ2-1; the match to TRBD2 covers 9 bases. The germline V gene encodes CDR1 MGHDK and CDR2 SYGVNS. This CDR3 is built from 14 residues. Losses at the gene ends were 2 bases for V and 8 bases for J; bases not matched to a gene: 4.

The rearrangement joins TRBV12-3 or TRBV12-4 to TRBJ1-6; unclear D gene. The V and J ends lost 4 bases and 13 bases respectively, with 8 bases between them. This CDR3 comprises 11 residues. The CDR3 sequence is CASSYRGPLHF. The CDR3 nucleotides read TGTGCCAGCAGTTACCGAGGTCCCCTCCACTTT.

This clonotype showed up just a few times. The rearrangement uses TRBV12-3 or TRBV12-4 and TRBJ2-5; the D gene is possibly TRBD2 (5 bases). With 1 base removed from V and 6 bases from J, the gap between germline ends came to 9 bases. This CDR3 is 13 amino acids long. The CDR3 coding sequence is TGTGCCAGCAGTTTAGGGGCGGGTCAGACCCAGTACTTC. Translated: CASSLGAGQTQYF.

This clonotype was found a few times. V usage is TRBV14 and J usage is TRBJ2-4, with D perhaps matching TRBD2 (5 bases). Germline-derived CDR1 and CDR2 are SGHDN and FVKESK. The CDR3 spans 17 residues. V was shortened by 0 bases and J by 1 base, with 13 bases between the two germline ends. CDR3 sequence reads: CASSQETGFGAKNIQYF. The CDR3 bases are TGTGCCAGCAGCCAAGAAACGGGGTTCGGCGCCAAAAACATTCAGTACTTC.

The gene calls are TRBV5-4 and TRBJ2-5; TRBD2 agrees at 9 bases. Germline V gene sequence: CDR1 SGHNT, CDR2 YYREEE (reference sequence). The CDR3 loop spans 16 amino acids. The J segment lost 5 bases and the V segment lost 1 base, leaving 9 bases of the junction unmatched. The CDR3 region has the DNA TGTGCCAGCAGCTTGCGCGGGAGGGACTTGGGGGAGACCCAGTACTTC. As protein: CASSLRGRDLGETQYF.

The chain joins TRBV4-2 to TRBJ2-2, with TRBD1 matching over 8 bases. The CDR3 loop spans 16 amino acids. Germline V gives CDR1 LGHNA, CDR2 YNFKEQ. With V trimmed by 8 bases and J by 1 base, 9 bases remained unmatched. In DNA form, the CDR3 reads TGTGCCAGCGCCGCATCAGGGGGCAAGAACACCGGGGAGCTGTTTTTT. Translated: CASAASGGKNTGELFF.

This clonotype has only a few counts. The genes are TRBV9 and TRBJ2-4, with D perhaps matching TRBD1 or TRBD2 (6 bases each). The CDR3 loop spans 16 amino acids. CDR1 and CDR2 (germline): SGDLS, YYNGEE. V lost 4 bases, J lost 5 bases, and 19 bases lay in between. This CDR3 is CASSQGPGGLENIQYF. DNA for the CDR3: TGTGCCAGCAGCCAAGGGCCTGGGGGGCTTGAAAACATTCAGTACTTC.

This clonotype occurred a few times. J is TRBJ1-6 and V is TRBV3-1, with D unresolved. This CDR3 comprises 15 residues. Germline CDR1 and CDR2: LGHDT and YNNKEL (reference sequence). V was shortened by 1 base and J by 5 bases, with 9 bases between the two germline ends. DNA of the CDR3: TGTGCCAGCAGCCAAGCTGCCGTGAATAATTCACCCCTCCACTTT. This gives the protein CASSQAAVNNSPLHF.

This clonotype showed up just a few times. V and J are TRBV5-1 and TRBJ2-1; 7 bases line up with TRBD2. This CDR3 contains 14 residues. The germline gives CDR1 SGHRS, CDR2 YFSETQ. The V gene end was trimmed by 7 bases and the J gene end by 0 bases; junction bases not matched to a gene: 4. Here the CDR3 DNA reads TGCGCCAGCCTGGGCGGGGGCTCCTACAATGAGCAGTTCTTC. This sequence encodes CASLGGGSYNEQFF.

CDR3 amino acids: CASSTDKSNQPQHF. CDR3 DNA: TGTGCCAGTAGTACCGACAAGAGCAATCAGCCCCAGCATTTT. The rearrangement joins TRBV19 to TRBJ1-5, with D uncertain. Trimming left V 4 bases short and J 1 base short, with 8 bases between. CDR3 length: 14 amino acids. Germline CDR1 is LNHDA and CDR2 is SQIVND (reference sequence). The full variable domain, with the rest looked up from reference TRBV19 and TRBJ1-5, is DGGITQSPKYLFRKEGQNVTLSCEQNLNHDAMYWYRQDPGQGLRLIYYSQIVNDFQKGDIAEGYSVSREKKESFPLTVTSAQKNPTAFYLCASSTDKSNQPQHFGDGTRLSIL.

This clonotype was recorded at least ten times. The junction departs from germline at one end; a sequencing error may be responsible. The V and J genes are TRBV5-1 and TRBJ1-5; no clear D. CDR1 and CDR2 from the germline V gene are SGHRS and YFSETQ. CDR3 length: 12 amino acids. CDR3 DNA: TGTGCCAGCAGCTTAGAGGGTCAGCCCCAGCATTTT. This translates into CASSLEGQPQHF.

The chain uses TRBV4-1 and TRBJ1-5; D is unresolved. Trimming removed 4 bases at V and 4 bases at J, with 17 bases between. CDR1 is MGHRA and CDR2 is YSYEKL in the germline V gene. This CDR3 region has 16 residues. CDR3 nucleotides: TGCGCCAGCAGCCTGGTCCCCCGACTTCATAATCAGCCCCAGCATTTT. Amino acids: CASSLVPRLHNQPQHF.

This sequence joins TRBV4-2 and TRBJ1-1; D unclear. V lost 9 bases to trimming and J lost 7 bases, with 18 bases between them. Germline V lookup: CDR1 LGHNA, CDR2 YNFKEQ. This CDR3 region has 13 residues. In nucleotides, the CDR3 is TGTGCCAGTTCGACCGCGAATAAGATTGAAGCTTTCTTT. Amino acids: CASSTANKIEAFF.

This clonotype turned up a few times. V is TRBV7-2 and J is TRBJ1-2, with a possible D match to TRBD1 (6 bases). The ends were cut back, 1 base at V and 8 bases at J, with 17 bases in the middle. Germline loops: CDR1 SGHTA, CDR2 FQGNSA. There are 15 residues in the CDR3. CDR3: CASSLVGTQKDGYTF. The CDR3 nucleotides read TGTGCCAGCAGCTTAGTCGGGACACAAAAGGACGGCTACACCTTC.

The chain is built from TRBV5-1 and TRBJ1-6, with D unclear. CDR3 size: 15 residues. V was clipped by 0 bases and J by 6 bases, with 10 bases between them. Germline V gives CDR1 SGHRS, CDR2 YFSETQ. The CDR3: CASSLERGINSPLHF. CDR3 DNA sequence: TGCGCCAGCAGCTTGGAGCGGGGAATTAATTCACCCCTCCACTTT.

The V and J genes are TRBV25-1 and TRBJ1-1; TRBD1 is a possible D gene (6 bases). The germline V gene encodes CDR1 MGHDK and CDR2 SYGVNS. This CDR3 region has 16 residues. Between the trimmed V and J ends, which lost 3 bases and 5 bases, there was a span of 19 bases. CDR3 coding DNA: TGTGCCAGCAGTGAGGCAGGGGTGGAGATGAGTACTGAAGCTTTCTTT. Translating gives CASSEAGVEMSTEAFF.

This clonotype was found many times. The chain employs TRBV24-1 and TRBJ2-2, with TRBD1 matching over 9 bases. Trimming removed 6 bases from V and 5 bases from J; junction bases left unmatched: 9. The CDR3 length is 16 residues. In germline, CDR1 is KGHDR, CDR2 SFDVKD. The CDR3 sequence is CATSNRDRVLTGELFF. The CDR3 nucleotides read TGTGCCACCAGTAACCGGGACAGGGTATTAACCGGGGAGCTGTTTTTT.